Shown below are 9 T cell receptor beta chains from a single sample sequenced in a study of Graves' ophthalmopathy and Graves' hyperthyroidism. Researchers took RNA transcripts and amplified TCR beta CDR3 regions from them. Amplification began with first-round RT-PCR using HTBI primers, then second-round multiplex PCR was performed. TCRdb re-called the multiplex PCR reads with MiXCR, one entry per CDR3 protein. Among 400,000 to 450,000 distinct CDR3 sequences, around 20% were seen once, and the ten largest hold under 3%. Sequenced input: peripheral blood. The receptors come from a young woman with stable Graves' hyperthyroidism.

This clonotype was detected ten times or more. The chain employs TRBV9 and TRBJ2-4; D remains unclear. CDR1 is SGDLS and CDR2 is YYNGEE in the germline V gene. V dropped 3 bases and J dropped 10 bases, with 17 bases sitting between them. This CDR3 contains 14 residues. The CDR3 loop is CASSASFLSWIQYF. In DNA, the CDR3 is TGTGCCAGCAGCGCCTCCTTCCTTAGCTGGATTCAGTACTTC.

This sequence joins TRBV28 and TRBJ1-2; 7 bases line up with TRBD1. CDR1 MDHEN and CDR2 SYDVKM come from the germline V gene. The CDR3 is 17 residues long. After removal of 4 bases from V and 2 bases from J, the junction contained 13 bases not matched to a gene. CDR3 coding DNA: TGTGCCAGCAGTTCCAACCAAGGGACAGACCGGAACTATGGCTACACCTTC. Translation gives CASSSNQGTDRNYGYTF.

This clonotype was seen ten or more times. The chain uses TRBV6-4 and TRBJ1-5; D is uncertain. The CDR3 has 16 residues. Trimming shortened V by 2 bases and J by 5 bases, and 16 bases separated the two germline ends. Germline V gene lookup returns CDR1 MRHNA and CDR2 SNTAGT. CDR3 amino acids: CASSDRQRSGYQPQHF. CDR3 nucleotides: TGTGCCAGCAGTGACAGACAAAGGTCGGGCTATCAGCCCCAGCATTTT.

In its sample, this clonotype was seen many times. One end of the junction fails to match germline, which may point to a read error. The CDR3 sequence: CASSEGKNIKYF. CDR3 nucleotides: TGTGCCAGCAGCGAGGGCAAAAACATTAAGTACTTC. This chain links TRBV7-8 with TRBJ2-4; maybe TRBD2 (5 bases). This CDR3 region has 12 residues. Germline V gives CDR1 SGHVS, CDR2 FQNEAQ.

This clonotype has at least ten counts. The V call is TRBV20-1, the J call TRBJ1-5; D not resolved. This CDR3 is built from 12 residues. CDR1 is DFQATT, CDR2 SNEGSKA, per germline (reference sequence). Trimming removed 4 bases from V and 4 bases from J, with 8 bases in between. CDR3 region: CSAILGNQPQHF. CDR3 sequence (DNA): TGCAGTGCTATATTGGGTAATCAGCCCCAGCATTTT.

CDR3 DNA: TGTGCCAGCAGTTTAACGGCGGACTACGAGCAGTACTTC. Translated: CASSLTADYEQYF. The rearrangement links TRBV12-3 or TRBV12-4 to TRBJ2-7; D gene unclear. The V end was cut by 2 bases, the J end by 3 bases, with 8 bases between. The CDR3 extends over 13 amino acids.

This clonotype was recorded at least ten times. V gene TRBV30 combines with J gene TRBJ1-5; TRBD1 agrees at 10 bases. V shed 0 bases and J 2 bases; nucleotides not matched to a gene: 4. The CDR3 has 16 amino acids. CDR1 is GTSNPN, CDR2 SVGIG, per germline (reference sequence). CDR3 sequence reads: CAWSVGTGVGNQPQHF. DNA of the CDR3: TGTGCCTGGAGTGTAGGGACAGGGGTAGGCAATCAGCCCCAGCATTTT.

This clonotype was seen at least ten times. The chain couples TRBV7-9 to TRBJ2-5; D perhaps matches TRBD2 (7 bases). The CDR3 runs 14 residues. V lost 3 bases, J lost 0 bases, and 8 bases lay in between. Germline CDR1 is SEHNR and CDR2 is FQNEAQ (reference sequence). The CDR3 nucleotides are TGTGCCAGCAGCTTGGGGGGGCACCAAGAGACCCAGTACTTC. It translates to CASSLGGHQETQYF. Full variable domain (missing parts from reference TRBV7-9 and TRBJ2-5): DTGVSQNPRHKITKRGQNVTFRCDPISEHNRLYWYRQTLGQGPEFLTYFQNEAQLEKSRLLSDRFSAERPKGSFSTLEIQRTEQGDSAMYLCASSLGGHQETQYFGPGTRLLVL.

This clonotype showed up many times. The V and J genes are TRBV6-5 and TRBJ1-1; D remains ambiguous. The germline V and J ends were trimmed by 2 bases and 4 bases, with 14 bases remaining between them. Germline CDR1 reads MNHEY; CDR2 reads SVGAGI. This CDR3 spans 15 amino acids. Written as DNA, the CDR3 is TGTGCCAGCAGTTACGGAGGATCGGCGTCCACTGAAGCTTTCTTT. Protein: CASSYGGSASTEAFF.